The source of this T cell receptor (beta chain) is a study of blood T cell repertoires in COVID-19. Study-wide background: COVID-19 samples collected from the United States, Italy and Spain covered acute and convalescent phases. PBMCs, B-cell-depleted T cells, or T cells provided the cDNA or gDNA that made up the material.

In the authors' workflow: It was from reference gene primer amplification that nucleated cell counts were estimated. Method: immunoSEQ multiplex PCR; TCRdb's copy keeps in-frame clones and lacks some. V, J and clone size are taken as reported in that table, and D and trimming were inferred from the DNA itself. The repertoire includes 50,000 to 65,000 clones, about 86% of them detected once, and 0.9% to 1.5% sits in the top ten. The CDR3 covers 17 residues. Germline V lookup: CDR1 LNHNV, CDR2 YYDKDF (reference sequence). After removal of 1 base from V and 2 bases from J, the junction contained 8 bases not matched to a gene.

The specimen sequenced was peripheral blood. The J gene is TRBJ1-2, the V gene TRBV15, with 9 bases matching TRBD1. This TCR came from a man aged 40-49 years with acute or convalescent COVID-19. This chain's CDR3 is CATSRGTGGDSNYGYTF. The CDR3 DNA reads TGTGCCACCAGCAGAGGAACAGGGGGCGATTCCAACTATGGCTACACCTTC.